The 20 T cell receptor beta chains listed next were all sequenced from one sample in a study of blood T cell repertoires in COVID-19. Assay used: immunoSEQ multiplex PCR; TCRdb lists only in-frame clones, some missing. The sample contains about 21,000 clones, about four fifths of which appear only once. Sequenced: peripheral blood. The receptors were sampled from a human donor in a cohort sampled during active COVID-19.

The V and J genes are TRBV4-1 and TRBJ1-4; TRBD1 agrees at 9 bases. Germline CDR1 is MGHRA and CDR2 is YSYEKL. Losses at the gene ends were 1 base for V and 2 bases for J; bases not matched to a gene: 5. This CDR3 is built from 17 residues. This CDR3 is CASSQATGTGTNEKLFF. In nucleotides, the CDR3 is TGCGCCAGCAGCCAAGCAACCGGGACAGGGACTAATGAAAAACTGTTTTTT.

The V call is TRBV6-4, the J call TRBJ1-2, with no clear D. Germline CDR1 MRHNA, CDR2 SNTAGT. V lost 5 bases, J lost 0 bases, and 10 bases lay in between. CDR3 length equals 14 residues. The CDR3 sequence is CASSHGGPNYGYTF. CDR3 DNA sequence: TGTGCCAGCAGTCATGGAGGACCTAACTATGGCTACACCTTC.

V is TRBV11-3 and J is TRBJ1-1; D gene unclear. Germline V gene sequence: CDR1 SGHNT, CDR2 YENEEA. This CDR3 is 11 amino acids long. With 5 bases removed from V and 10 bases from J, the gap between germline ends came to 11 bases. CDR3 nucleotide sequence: TGTGCCAGCAGCCTCGGGGTTAGAGCTTTCTTT. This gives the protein CASSLGVRAFF. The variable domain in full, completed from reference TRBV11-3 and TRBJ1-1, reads EAGVVQSPRYKIIEKKQPVAFWCNPISGHNTLYWYLQNLGQGPELLIRYENEEAVDDSQLPKDRFSAERLKGVDSTLKIQPAELGDSAVYLCASSLGVRAFFGQGTRLTVV.

Here the CDR3 DNA reads TGTGCCTGGAGCTCGGGGGGTGGTACAGATACGCAGTATTTT. Amino acids: CAWSSGGGTDTQYF. The chain is built from TRBV30 and TRBJ2-3; 7 bases match TRBD2. Germline CDR1 GTSNPN, CDR2 SVGIG (reference sequence). This CDR3 region has 14 residues. V shed 3 bases and J 3 bases; nucleotides not matched to a gene: 6.

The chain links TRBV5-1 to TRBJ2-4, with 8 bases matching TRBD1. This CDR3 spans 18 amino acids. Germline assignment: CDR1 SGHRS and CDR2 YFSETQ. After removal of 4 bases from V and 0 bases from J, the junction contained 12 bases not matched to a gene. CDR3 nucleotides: TGCGCCAGCAGCCCCCGGGACAGGCCGACACTAGCCAAAAACATTCAGTACTTC. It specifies CASSPRDRPTLAKNIQYF.

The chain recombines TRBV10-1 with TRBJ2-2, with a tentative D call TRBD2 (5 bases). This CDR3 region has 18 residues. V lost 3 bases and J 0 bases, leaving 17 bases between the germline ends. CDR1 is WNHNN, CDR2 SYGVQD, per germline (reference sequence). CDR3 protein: CASSEYLGASSNTGELFF. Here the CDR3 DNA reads TGCGCCAGCAGTGAATATCTGGGAGCGTCCTCGAACACCGGGGAGCTGTTTTTT.

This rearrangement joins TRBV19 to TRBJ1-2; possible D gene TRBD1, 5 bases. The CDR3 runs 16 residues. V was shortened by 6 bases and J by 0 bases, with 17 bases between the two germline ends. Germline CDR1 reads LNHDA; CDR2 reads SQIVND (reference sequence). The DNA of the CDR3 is TGTGCCAGTAGAAGCTTCAAGACAGACGCTAACTATGGCTACACCTTC. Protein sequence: CASRSFKTDANYGYTF.

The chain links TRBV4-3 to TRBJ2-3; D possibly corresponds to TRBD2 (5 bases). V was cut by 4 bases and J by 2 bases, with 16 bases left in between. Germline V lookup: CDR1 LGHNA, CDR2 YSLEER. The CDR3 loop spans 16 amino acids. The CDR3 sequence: CASSPTGLYITDTQYF. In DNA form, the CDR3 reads TGCGCCAGCAGCCCGACTGGACTCTACATCACAGATACGCAGTATTTT.

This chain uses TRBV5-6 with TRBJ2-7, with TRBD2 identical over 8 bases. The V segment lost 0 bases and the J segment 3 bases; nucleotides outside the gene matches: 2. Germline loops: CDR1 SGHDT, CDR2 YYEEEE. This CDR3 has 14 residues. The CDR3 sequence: CASSLAGGNYEQYF. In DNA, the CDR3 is TGTGCCAGCAGCTTGGCGGGAGGGAACTACGAGCAGTACTTC.

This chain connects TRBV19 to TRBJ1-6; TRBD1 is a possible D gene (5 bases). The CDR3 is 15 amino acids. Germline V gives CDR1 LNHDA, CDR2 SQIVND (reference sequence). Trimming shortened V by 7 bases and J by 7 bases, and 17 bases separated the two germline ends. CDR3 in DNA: TGTGCCAGTAAAGGTACCAGGGCAGAGAATTCACCCCTCCACTTT. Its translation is CASKGTRAENSPLHF. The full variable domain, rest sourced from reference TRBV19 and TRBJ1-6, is DGGITQSPKYLFRKEGQNVTLSCEQNLNHDAMYWYRQDPGQGLRLIYYSQIVNDFQKGDIAEGYSVSREKKESFPLTVTSAQKNPTAFYLCASKGTRAENSPLHFGNGTRLTVT.

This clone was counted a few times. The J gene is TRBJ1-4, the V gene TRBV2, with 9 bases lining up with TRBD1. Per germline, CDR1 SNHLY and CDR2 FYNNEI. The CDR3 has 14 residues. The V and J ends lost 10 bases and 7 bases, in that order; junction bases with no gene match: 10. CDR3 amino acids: CATADRGRGEKLFF. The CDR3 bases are TGTGCCACCGCGGACAGGGGCCGAGGTGAAAAACTGTTTTTT.

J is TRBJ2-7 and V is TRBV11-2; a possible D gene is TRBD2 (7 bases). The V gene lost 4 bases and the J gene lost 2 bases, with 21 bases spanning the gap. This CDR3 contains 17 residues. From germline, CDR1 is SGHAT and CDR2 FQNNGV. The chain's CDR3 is CASSSRGGGFHTYEQYF. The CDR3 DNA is TGTGCCAGCAGCTCTAGGGGGGGCGGGTTCCATACCTACGAGCAGTACTTC.

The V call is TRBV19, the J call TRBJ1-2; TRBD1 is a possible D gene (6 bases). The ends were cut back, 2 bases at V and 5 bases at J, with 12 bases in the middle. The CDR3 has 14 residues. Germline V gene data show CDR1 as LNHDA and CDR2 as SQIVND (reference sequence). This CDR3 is CASSIPNRVYGYTF. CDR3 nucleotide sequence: TGTGCCAGTAGTATACCGAACAGGGTGTATGGCTACACCTTC.

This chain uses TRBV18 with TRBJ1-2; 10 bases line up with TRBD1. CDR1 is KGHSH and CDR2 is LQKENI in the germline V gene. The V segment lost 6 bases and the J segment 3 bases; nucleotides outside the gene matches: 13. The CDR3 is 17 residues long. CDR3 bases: TGTGCCAGCTCCTCGGGACAGGGGTTTGGACGTCACTATGGCTACACCTTC. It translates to CASSSGQGFGRHYGYTF.

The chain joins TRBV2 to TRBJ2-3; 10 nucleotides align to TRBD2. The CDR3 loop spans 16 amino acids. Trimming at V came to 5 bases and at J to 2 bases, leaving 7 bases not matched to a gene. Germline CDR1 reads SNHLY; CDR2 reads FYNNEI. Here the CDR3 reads CASSFSGGLDTDTQYF. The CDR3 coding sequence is TGTGCCAGCAGTTTTAGCGGGGGGCTTGACACAGATACGCAGTATTTT. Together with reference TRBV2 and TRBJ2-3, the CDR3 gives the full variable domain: EPEVTQTPSHQVTQMGQEVILRCVPISNHLYFYWYRQILGQKVEFLVSFYNNEISEKSEIFDDQFSVERPDGSNFTLKIRSTKLEDSAMYFCASSFSGGLDTDTQYFGPGTRLTVL.

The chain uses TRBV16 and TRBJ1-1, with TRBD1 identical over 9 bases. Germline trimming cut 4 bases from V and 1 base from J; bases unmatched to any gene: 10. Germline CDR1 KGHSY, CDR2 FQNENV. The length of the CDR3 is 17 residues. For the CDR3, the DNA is TGTGCCAGCAGCCGAGGTGGGACAGGGCAGTCGAACACTGAAGCTTTCTTT. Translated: CASSRGGTGQSNTEAFF.

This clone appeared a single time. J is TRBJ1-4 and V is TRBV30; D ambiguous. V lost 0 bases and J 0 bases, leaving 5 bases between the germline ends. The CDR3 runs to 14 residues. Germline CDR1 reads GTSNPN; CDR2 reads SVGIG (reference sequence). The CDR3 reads CAWSVRATNEKLFF. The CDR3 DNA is TGTGCCTGGAGTGTCCGGGCAACTAATGAAAAACTGTTTTTT.

The CDR3: CASSSDSGLTLHF. The DNA for the CDR3 is TGTGCCAGCAGCTCGGATTCGGGGTTAACCCTCCACTTT. V is TRBV5-6 and J is TRBJ1-6; D is unclear. Germline V CDR1 and CDR2: SGHDT, YYEEEE. V shed 3 bases and J shed 14 bases, with 15 bases lying between them. CDR3 length: 13 residues. Variable domain in full (rest from reference TRBV5-6 and TRBJ1-6): DAGVTQSPTHLIKTRGQQVTLRCSPKSGHDTVSWYQQALGQGPQFIFQYYEEEERQRGNFPDRFSGHQFPNYSSELNVNALLLGDSALYLCASSSDSGLTLHFGNGTRLTVT.

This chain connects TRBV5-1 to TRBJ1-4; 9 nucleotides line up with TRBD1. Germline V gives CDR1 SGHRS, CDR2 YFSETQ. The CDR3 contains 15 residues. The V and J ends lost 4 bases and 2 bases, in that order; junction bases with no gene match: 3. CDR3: CASSQQGATNEKLFF. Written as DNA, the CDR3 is TGCGCCAGCAGCCAACAGGGGGCGACTAATGAAAAACTGTTTTTT.

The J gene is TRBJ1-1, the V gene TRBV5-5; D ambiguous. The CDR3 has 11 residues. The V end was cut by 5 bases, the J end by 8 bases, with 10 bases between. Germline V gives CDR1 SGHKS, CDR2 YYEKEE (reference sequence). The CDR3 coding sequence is TGTGCCAGCAGGTCCGGGAGAGAAGCTTTCTTT. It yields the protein CASRSGREAFF.